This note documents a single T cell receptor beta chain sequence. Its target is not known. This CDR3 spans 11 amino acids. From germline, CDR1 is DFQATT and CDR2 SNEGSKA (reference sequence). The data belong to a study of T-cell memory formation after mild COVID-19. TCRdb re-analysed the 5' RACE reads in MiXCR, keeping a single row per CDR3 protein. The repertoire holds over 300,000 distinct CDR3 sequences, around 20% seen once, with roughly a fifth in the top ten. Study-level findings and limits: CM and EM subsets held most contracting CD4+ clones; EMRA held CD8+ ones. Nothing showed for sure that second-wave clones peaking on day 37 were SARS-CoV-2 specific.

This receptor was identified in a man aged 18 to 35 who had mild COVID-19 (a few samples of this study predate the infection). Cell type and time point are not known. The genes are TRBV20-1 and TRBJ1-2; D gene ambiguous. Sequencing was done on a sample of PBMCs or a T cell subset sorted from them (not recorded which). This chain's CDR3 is CSPTENYGYTF. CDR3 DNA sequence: TGCAGCCCGACGGAGAACTATGGCTACACCTTC.